The T cell receptor beta chain described here comes from a study of cytomegalovirus exposure and HLA in healthy donors. Study results and caveats: A link between a missense DCLRE1C variant and TCR beta V- and J-gene trimming emerged from a later analysis. Sequencing depth roughly uniform across donors was assumed in presence/absence analyses.

As to this clone: What it binds is not known.

In germline, CDR1 is SGDLS, CDR2 YYNGEE. The CDR3 contains 15 residues. V was trimmed by 3 bases and J by 9 bases, leaving 21 bases between them. Donors in the study were healthy people who gave bone marrow. Nominally healthy donors were sampled, though unrecorded immune exposures were likely. Primers: 60 Vbeta forward and 13 Jbeta reverse. Method: immunoSEQ multiplex PCR; TCRdb's copy keeps in-frame clones and lacks some. The repertoire table contains roughly 190,000 clones. The sequence derives from a man aged 25-45 years in good health and CMV-seronegative. Source material: PBMCs. The chain couples TRBV9 to TRBJ2-5, with D possibly matching TRBD1 (5 bases). The CDR3 region has the DNA TGTGCCAGCAGCGCCCAACGTACCCCTTTGGGGCCCCAGTACTTC. Its protein is CASSAQRTPLGPQYF.